What follows are 26 T cell receptor beta chains derived from one specimen sequenced in a study of control samples from healthy donors and cancer patients. Only in-frame clones appear in the TCRdb table, and some are missing; sequencing was by immunoSEQ multiplex PCR. The sample yields around 150,000 clones, roughly 94% seen once. Sequences were obtained from blood. These receptors came from a woman aged 40 to 50 in good health.

CDR3 residues: CASSLGTSQNIQYF. The CDR3 DNA follows: TGTGCCAGCAGCTTGGGGACTTCTCAAAACATTCAGTACTTC. The chain recombines TRBV5-4 with TRBJ2-4, with D perhaps TRBD2 (5 bases). Germline V CDR1 and CDR2: SGHNT, YYREEE (reference sequence). Trimming took off 0 bases at V and 5 bases at J, with 9 bases between the two ends. The CDR3 totals 14 residues.

V is TRBV4-3 and J is TRBJ2-5; 7 bases agree with TRBD1. The CDR3 length is 15 residues. V shed 3 bases and J 3 bases; nucleotides not matched to a gene: 7. Germline assignment: CDR1 LGHNA and CDR2 YSLEER. As DNA, the CDR3 is TGCGCCAGCAGCCACCCCCTCACAGGGGAAGAGACCCAGTACTTC. It codes for CASSHPLTGEETQYF.

This chain uses TRBV18 with TRBJ1-3; D unresolved. The germline V gene encodes CDR1 KGHSH and CDR2 LQKENI. Trimming stripped 3 bases from V and 0 bases from J, with 9 bases between. The CDR3 is 15 residues long. CDR3 in amino acids: CASSPSADSGNTIYF. The CDR3 DNA is TGTGCCAGCTCACCCTCGGCAGACTCTGGAAACACCATATATTTT.

J is TRBJ1-1 and V is TRBV19; no reliable D call. V was clipped by 7 bases and J by 1 base, with 13 bases between them. The CDR3 consists of 14 residues. Germline V gene lookup returns CDR1 LNHDA and CDR2 SQIVND (reference sequence). The CDR3 DNA reads TGTGCCAGTAAGGCCTTCGAACGGAACACTGAAGCTTTCTTT. Translating it yields CASKAFERNTEAFF. Combining the CDR3 with reference TRBV19 and TRBJ1-1 gives the whole variable domain DGGITQSPKYLFRKEGQNVTLSCEQNLNHDAMYWYRQDPGQGLRLIYYSQIVNDFQKGDIAEGYSVSREKKESFPLTVTSAQKNPTAFYLCASKAFERNTEAFFGQGTRLTVV.

The chain uses TRBV5-1 and TRBJ2-5; D not resolved. V was clipped by 5 bases and J by 2 bases, with 4 bases between them. Germline loops: CDR1 SGHRS, CDR2 YFSETQ. The CDR3 extends over 11 amino acids. CDR3 sequence (DNA): TGCGCCAGCAGTTTTCAAGAGACCCAGTACTTC. Translation gives CASSFQETQYF.

This clone has only one observation. This chain joins TRBV6-1 and TRBJ2-7; possible D gene TRBD2, 5 bases. From germline, CDR1 is MNHNS and CDR2 SASEGT. The ends were cut back, 4 bases at V and 2 bases at J, with 18 bases in the middle. This CDR3 spans 16 amino acids. The DNA for the CDR3 is TGTGCCAGCAGTGTAGGCATTGGGAGTTCCACCTACGAGCAGTACTTC. It specifies CASSVGIGSSTYEQYF.

Comment on this clone: A read error may account for a junction end that differs from germline. V is TRBV7-3 and J is TRBJ1-1; TRBD1 is a possible D gene (5 bases). The CDR3 is 12 amino acids. CDR1 is SGHTA and CDR2 is FQGTGA in the germline V gene. CDR3 DNA: TGTGCCAGCAGCTCCTCAGGGACTGGAGCTTTCTTT. Translating gives CASSSSGTGAFF.

The chain recombines TRBV7-2 with TRBJ2-7; 9 bases fit TRBD1. The CDR3 sequence is 13 residues long. Germline CDR1 and CDR2: SGHTA and FQGNSA. Unmatched junction bases numbered 8, after V lost 8 bases and J lost 6 bases. CDR3 residues: CASRTGARSEQYF. The CDR3 DNA reads TGTGCCAGCCGGACAGGGGCTCGGAGCGAGCAGTACTTC. Using reference TRBV7-2 and TRBJ2-7 for the parts outside the CDR3, the full variable domain is GAGVSQSPSNKVTEKGKDVELRCDPISGHTALYWYRQSLGQGLEFLIYFQGNSAPDKSGLPSDRFSAERTGGSVSTLTIQRTQQEDSAVYLCASRTGARSEQYFGPGTRLTVT.

This clone occurred once. The chain employs TRBV7-8 and TRBJ1-3; no clear D gene. The CDR3 extends over 12 amino acids. Germline assignment: CDR1 SGHVS and CDR2 FQNEAQ. Trimming removed 2 bases at V and 7 bases at J, with 6 bases between. The CDR3 reads CASSLSRNTIYF. As DNA, the CDR3 is TGTGCCAGCAGCTTAAGTCGGAACACCATATATTTT.

The CDR3 is CASSRRQGAEETQYF. DNA for the CDR3: TGCGCCAGCAGTCGCAGACAGGGGGCTGAAGAGACCCAGTACTTC. The genes are TRBV5-1 and TRBJ2-5, with TRBD1 matching over 10 bases. CDR3 length equals 15 residues. J was trimmed by 3 bases and V by 5 bases; bases with no gene match: 7. Germline loops: CDR1 SGHRS, CDR2 YFSETQ.

This chain links TRBV7-9 with TRBJ1-4, with D unresolved. This CDR3 spans 14 amino acids. V dropped 4 bases and J dropped 0 bases, with 6 bases sitting between them. Germline V gives CDR1 SEHNR, CDR2 FQNEAQ (reference sequence). The CDR3 reads CASSSRATNEKLFF. CDR3 nucleotide sequence: TGTGCCAGCAGCTCGAGAGCAACTAATGAAAAACTGTTTTTT. The complete variable domain, with remaining parts taken from reference TRBV7-9 and TRBJ1-4, reads DTGVSQNPRHKITKRGQNVTFRCDPISEHNRLYWYRQTLGQGPEFLTYFQNEAQLEKSRLLSDRFSAERPKGSFSTLEIQRTEQGDSAMYLCASSSRATNEKLFFGSGTQLSVL.

This chain uses TRBV7-9 with TRBJ2-2; D not resolved. Trimming shortened V by 2 bases and J by 6 bases, and 19 bases separated the two germline ends. The CDR3 has 17 residues. Germline CDR1 and CDR2: SEHNR and FQNEAQ (reference sequence). The CDR3 sequence is CASSLWVASWHPGELFF. The DNA of the CDR3 is TGTGCCAGCAGCTTATGGGTTGCTTCTTGGCACCCCGGGGAGCTGTTTTTT.

This chain joins TRBV14 and TRBJ1-4, with TRBD1 identical over 7 bases. The V segment lost 4 bases and the J segment 7 bases; nucleotides outside the gene matches: 9. The length of the CDR3 is 15 residues. In germline, CDR1 is SGHDN, CDR2 FVKESK. The DNA for the CDR3 is TGTGCCAGCAGCCTCGGGGGGACAGTTCGTGAAAAACTGTTTTTT. Translated: CASSLGGTVREKLFF.

The rearrangement uses TRBV7-9 and TRBJ1-1; D is ambiguous. V dropped 1 base and J dropped 0 bases, with 9 bases sitting between them. This CDR3 has 15 amino acids. The germline gives CDR1 SEHNR, CDR2 FQNEAQ (reference sequence). This chain's CDR3 is CASSLGLRLNTEAFF. The CDR3 DNA follows: TGTGCCAGCAGCTTAGGGCTCCGACTGAACACTGAAGCTTTCTTT.

This clone was seen once. The rearrangement links TRBV10-2 to TRBJ1-1; 10 bases match TRBD1. V gave up 6 bases and J gave up 7 bases; unmatched junction bases: 2. Looked up from germline, CDR1 is WSHSY and CDR2 is SAAADI. The CDR3 spans 12 residues. The CDR3 is CASRRDRGEAFF. CDR3 nucleotide sequence: TGCGCCAGCAGGAGGGACAGGGGTGAAGCTTTCTTT.

The rearrangement links TRBV4-1 to TRBJ2-3, with 7 bases identical to TRBD1. The CDR3 spans 16 residues. J gave up 2 bases and V 0 bases, and 5 bases lay outside the gene matches. Germline values: CDR1 MGHRA, CDR2 YSYEKL. In DNA, the CDR3 is TGCGCCAGCAGCCAAGAATGGGGACAGTACACAGATACGCAGTATTTT. Encoded protein: CASSQEWGQYTDTQYF.

The V and J genes are TRBV4-1 and TRBJ1-1; weak D call: TRBD1 (6 bases). The V end was cut by 5 bases, the J end by 7 bases, with 29 bases between. Germline V gives CDR1 MGHRA, CDR2 YSYEKL. CDR3 length: 18 amino acids. The CDR3 sequence: CASSILSRGLTIGVEAFF. In nucleotides, the CDR3 is TGCGCCAGCAGCATACTTTCTCGGGGGCTGACGATCGGGGTTGAAGCTTTCTTT.

The chain carries TRBV10-3 and TRBJ2-5; D remains ambiguous. Trimming took 2 bases from V and 3 from J, leaving 4 bases between them. Germline lookup yields CDR1 ENHRY and CDR2 SYGVKD. CDR3 size: 12 residues. This CDR3 is CAISEVEETQYF. CDR3 DNA: TGTGCCATCAGTGAGGTGGAAGAGACCCAGTACTTC.

The chain carries TRBV19 and TRBJ1-4; no clear D gene. Deletions cut 7 bases from V and 4 bases from J, with 10 bases between. The CDR3 is 13 residues long. Germline assignment: CDR1 LNHDA and CDR2 SQIVND (reference sequence). The CDR3 reads CASKGPNNEKLFF. CDR3 nucleotide sequence: TGTGCCAGTAAGGGTCCCAATAATGAAAAACTGTTTTTT.

The rearrangement uses TRBV5-1 and TRBJ2-7; 10 positions match TRBD1. The V segment lost 4 bases and the J segment 5 bases; nucleotides outside the gene matches: 15. The CDR3 is made up of 17 amino acids. Germline-derived CDR1 and CDR2 are SGHRS and YFSETQ. DNA for the CDR3: TGCGCCAGCAGCCCGATCAAGGGGACAGGGGAGATCAACGAGCAGTACTTC. It translates to CASSPIKGTGEINEQYF. The full variable domain, rest sourced from reference TRBV5-1 and TRBJ2-7, is KAGVTQTPRYLIKTRGQQVTLSCSPISGHRSVSWYQQTPGQGLQFLFEYFSETQRNKGNFPGRFSGRQFSNSRSEMNVSTLELGDSALYLCASSPIKGTGEINEQYFGPGTRLTVT.

In this sample, this clone turned up once. This rearrangement joins TRBV7-2 to TRBJ1-5; D not resolved. Germline V CDR1 and CDR2: SGHTA, FQGNSA. V lost 5 bases to trimming and J lost 7 bases, with 15 bases between them. The CDR3 extends over 14 amino acids. This CDR3 reads CASSPRREVQPQHF. The CDR3 DNA is TGTGCCAGCAGCCCTAGGCGTGAAGTCCAGCCCCAGCATTTT.

V gene TRBV27 combines with J gene TRBJ1-3; TRBD1 agrees at 9 bases. The CDR3 consists of 17 residues. V was clipped by 6 bases and J by 0 bases; unmatched bases: 9. Germline V gives CDR1 MNHEY, CDR2 SMNVEV (reference sequence). The DNA for the CDR3 is TGTGCCAGCAGCACCTCCGGGACAGGGAGCTCTGGAAACACCATATATTTT. It yields the protein CASSTSGTGSSGNTIYF.

The chain employs TRBV7-2 and TRBJ2-1; D is tentatively TRBD1 or TRBD2 (5 bases each). This CDR3 spans 12 amino acids. Germline V gives CDR1 SGHTA, CDR2 FQGNSA. V was cut by 5 bases and J by 5 bases, with 7 bases left in between. CDR3 region: CASSRGHNEQFF. The CDR3, as DNA: TGTGCCAGCAGCCGGGGCCACAATGAGCAGTTCTTC.

The gene calls are TRBV14 and TRBJ2-7, with 10 bases lining up with TRBD2. The germline V gene encodes CDR1 SGHDN and CDR2 FVKESK. The J segment lost 0 bases and the V segment lost 3 bases, leaving 8 bases of the junction unmatched. The CDR3 runs 17 residues. This CDR3 is CASSHAPGLATSYEQYF. Written as DNA, the CDR3 is TGTGCCAGCAGCCATGCCCCGGGACTAGCGACCTCCTACGAGCAGTACTTC.

The chain links TRBV4-1 to TRBJ1-1; the D is unclear. The CDR3 covers 14 residues. Between the trimmed V and J ends, which lost 5 bases and 0 bases, there was a span of 10 bases. Germline V gene sequence: CDR1 MGHRA, CDR2 YSYEKL. The CDR3 region has the DNA TGCGCCAGCAGCTCCGGCCCCATGAACACTGAAGCTTTCTTT. Translation: CASSSGPMNTEAFF.

The J gene is TRBJ1-3, the V gene TRBV4-3, with D uncertain. The CDR3 contains 16 residues. V gave up 0 bases and J gave up 1 base, with 10 bases separating them. Germline CDR1 reads LGHNA; CDR2 reads YSLEER. This CDR3 is CASSQEVSFSGNTIYF. CDR3 in DNA: TGCGCCAGCAGCCAAGAAGTAAGCTTTTCTGGAAACACCATATATTTT.